These T cell receptor beta chains were read from a single sample in a study of cytomegalovirus exposure and HLA in healthy donors. The repertoire was sequenced with immunoSEQ multiplex PCR; TCRdb's copy has only in-frame clones and lacks some. This sample contains about 96,000 clones. The sample consisted of PBMCs. All receptors derive from a young woman in good health and CMV-seronegative. The CDR3 runs from the conserved cysteine through the conserved F or W. A D gene is named only where the DNA matches it firmly.

>TRBD1|TRBV6-1|TRBJ1-1
TGTGCCAGCACTCGGGACAGGGGGTACTCTGAAGCTTTCTTT
CASTRDRGYSEAFF
>TRBD2|TRBV27|TRBJ2-3
TGTGCCAGTTCTGAGCGGGAGAGCACAGATACGCAGTATTTT
CASSERESTDTQYF
>.|TRBV11-3|TRBJ2-7
TGTGCCAGCAGTTCCCGAGACAGTCCCTACGAGCAGTACTTC
CASSSRDSPYEQYF
>TRBD1|TRBV5-5|TRBJ1-2
TGTGCCAGCAGCTTGGTCAGGGGGGACTATGGCTACACCTTC
CASSLVRGDYGYTF
>.|TRBV5-8|TRBJ2-1
TGTGCCAGCAGCCGAGTACCCTCCTCCTACAATGAGCAGTTCTTC
CASSRVPSSYNEQFF
>TRBD1|TRBV10-2|TRBJ1-2
TGCGCCAGCAGCGCACACCCGGGACAGGGGAACGGCTACACCTTC
CASSAHPGQGNGYTF
>TRBD2|TRBV9|TRBJ2-3
TGTGCCAGCAGCTATAGCGGGAGAGGAACAGATACGCAGTATTTT
CASSYSGRGTDTQYF
>TRBD1|TRBV6-4|TRBJ2-1
TGTGCCAGCAGTGACTGGACAGGGAATGAGCAGTTCTTC
CASSDWTGNEQFF
>.|TRBV4-1|TRBJ1-1
TGCGCCAGCAGCCAAGCTCAGGGCACTGAAGCTTTCTTT
CASSQAQGTEAFF
>.|TRBV12-5|TRBJ2-1
TGTGCTAGTGGTTTGTCCAGGGCCAATGAGCAGTTCTTC
CASGLSRANEQFF
>.|TRBV6-5|TRBJ2-1
TGTGCCAGCAGTTCCGGGGTCCACAAGTTCTTC
CASSSGVHKFF
>TRBD2|TRBV29-1|TRBJ2-2
TGCAGCGTGGGAACTAGCGGGGGTATCGCCGGGGAGCTGTTTTTT
CSVGTSGGIAGELFF
>.|TRBV4-1|TRBJ1-4
TGCGCCAGCAGCCAAGATAACAGGGTGGACGAAAAACTGTTTTTT
CASSQDNRVDEKLFF
>.|TRBV7-9|TRBJ1-2
TGTGCCAGCAGCCCGCCCGGGTCATACTATGGCTACACCTTC
CASSPPGSYYGYTF
>TRBD2|TRBV11-2|TRBJ2-7
TGTGCCAGCAGCCCCCTGTTGGGAGGGCGAAACGAGCAGTACTTC
CASSPLLGGRNEQYF
>TRBD2|TRBV28|TRBJ2-7
TGTGCCAGCAGTTCGCTTCCCGGGACTAGCGGGGGGGCTATCTACGAGCAGTACTTC
CASSSLPGTSGGAIYEQYF
>TRBD2|TRBV2|TRBJ2-3
TGTGCCAGCAGTGAAGCTGCACCCAGGACTAGCGGGAGTTCGTATACGCAGTATTTT
CASSEAAPRTSGSSYTQYF
>TRBD2|TRBV4-1|TRBJ2-3
TGCGCCAGCAGCCAAGGACTAGCGGGGGGCGCAGATACGCAGTATTTT
CASSQGLAGGADTQYF
>.|TRBV30|TRBJ1-5
TGTGCCTGGAGCAGGGATAGGGAACAGCCCCAGCATTTT
CAWSRDREQPQHF
>TRBD1|TRBV5-1|TRBJ2-5
TGCGCCAGCAGCCTACTACCCTCAGGGGGCGGACGAAGGGAGCAGTACTTC
CASSLLPSGGGRREQYF
>.|TRBV19|TRBJ1-6
TGTGCCAGTAGTTTTAAAGCAGGGGATAATTCACCCCTCCACTTT
CASSFKAGDNSPLHF
>.|TRBV5-8|TRBJ2-1
TGTGCCAGCAGCTGGGGGGGGGCCGATGAGCAGTTCTTC
CASSWGGADEQFF
>.|TRBV15|TRBJ1-2
TGTGCCACCAGCCAGGCACAGGTCCGCTACACCTTC
CATSQAQVRYTF
>.|TRBV7-6|TRBJ1-1
TGTGCCAGCAGCGCCGTCGGGGTGAACACTGAAGCTTTCTTT
CASSAVGVNTEAFF